The rows below give T cell receptor beta chains drawn from one sample of a study of cytomegalovirus exposure and HLA in healthy donors. TCRdb's table, derived via immunoSEQ multiplex PCR, lists solely in-frame clones and lacks some. The sample carries around 250,000 clones, approximately 80% recorded once. The sequenced material came from PBMCs. The receptors come from a woman aged 60-75 years in good health and CMV-seropositive. Each CDR3 is given with its conserved first and last residue. The D gene is left open where the match is weak. Some rows have no size entry. The others give once, few or many, or a class for an expanded clone.

size	V	J	D	DNA	CDR3
-	TRBV5-1	TRBJ1-2	-	TGCGCCAGCAGCCTCCCAGGGTCGCAGGGCGGCTACACCTTC	CASSLPGSQGGYTF
-	TRBV19	TRBJ2-7	-	TGTGCCAGTAAAGGGGGAACCTACGAGCAGTACTTC	CASKGGTYEQYF
-	TRBV6-1	TRBJ1-1	-	TGTGCCAGCAGTCTCCAGCGGACAGTGGGTACTGAAGCTTTCTTT	CASSLQRTVGTEAFF
-	TRBV6-1	TRBJ1-1	TRBD1	TGTGCCACCCGGACAGGGGGCCTCACTGAAGCTTTCTTT	CATRTGGLTEAFF
-	TRBV5-1	TRBJ1-5	-	TGCGCCAGCAGCTCAGGGGACAATCAGCCCCAGCATTTT	CASSSGDNQPQHF
-	TRBV5-1	TRBJ2-1	TRBD2	TGCGCCAGCAGCCCGGAAGCGGGAGGGGAAAATGAGCAGTTCTTC	CASSPEAGGENEQFF
-	TRBV11-2	TRBJ2-7	TRBD2	TGTGCCAGCAGCGCAACTAGCGGGAGGGCCTCCGAGCAGTACTTC	CASSATSGRASEQYF
-	TRBV14	TRBJ1-2	-	TGTGCCAGCAGCCAAGATGGTAACATGAACTATGGCTACACCTTC	CASSQDGNMNYGYTF
-	TRBV27	TRBJ2-5	TRBD2	TGTGCCAGCAGTTTCAGCGGGAGGGGGCGAAGAGAGACCCAGTACTTC	CASSFSGRGRRETQYF
-	TRBV6-1	TRBJ2-1	TRBD1	TGTGCCAGCATCGGGGACAGGGGTTTGAAAAATGAGCAGTTCTTC	CASIGDRGLKNEQFF
-	TRBV13	TRBJ2-5	-	TGTGCCAGCAGCTTAGCTGGGAGTGGACAGACCCAGTACTTC	CASSLAGSGQTQYF
-	TRBV7-9	TRBJ1-2	TRBD1	TGTGCCAGCAGCCCTAGCCGGGGACAGAACTATGGCTACACCTTC	CASSPSRGQNYGYTF
-	TRBV12-5	TRBJ1-3	-	TGTGCTAGTGGTTTGGCCAGGTTTTCACAGAACTCTGGAAACACCATATATTTT	CASGLARFSQNSGNTIYF
-	TRBV6-5	TRBJ1-3	-	TGTGCCAGCAGTTACTCATATCAGAACGGGGGAAACACCATATATTTT	CASSYSYQNGGNTIYF
-	TRBV5-4	TRBJ2-7	TRBD1	TGTGCCAGCAGCTGGGACAGTCAGGTCGGTGGCGAGCAGTACTTC	CASSWDSQVGGEQYF
once	TRBV20-1	TRBJ2-1	-	TGCAGTGCTAGAGACCAGTATGAGCAGTTCTTC	CSARDQYEQFF
few	TRBV10-3	TRBJ1-3	-	TGTGCCTCGACTTCGGGACAAACCTCTGGAAACACCATATATTTT	CASTSGQTSGNTIYF
-	TRBV2	TRBJ2-3	-	TGTGCCAGCAGGGGGACACCTAGCACAGATACGCAGTATTTT	CASRGTPSTDTQYF
-	TRBV28	TRBJ1-5	-	TGTGCCAGCAGTTTATTACTGAGCAATCAGCCCCAGCATTTT	CASSLLLSNQPQHF
-	TRBV9	TRBJ2-2	TRBD2	TGTGCCAGCAGCGTAGTGGCGGGAGTGATGAACACCGGGGAGCTGTTTTTT	CASSVVAGVMNTGELFF
-	TRBV13	TRBJ1-2	-	TGTGCCAGCAGCACCCGAGGCTATGGCTACACCTTC	CASSTRGYGYTF
-	TRBV10-2	TRBJ1-1	-	TGCGCCAGCAGTGATAATACTGAAGCTTTCTTT	CASSDNTEAFF
once	TRBV15	TRBJ1-3	TRBD1	TGTGCCACCAGCAGCCTCAGGGGGTCTGGAAACACCATATATTTT	CATSSLRGSGNTIYF
once	TRBV15	TRBJ2-7	-	TGTGCCACCAGCAGAGTCAGGGGGGTCTTATACGAGCAGTACTTC	CATSRVRGVLYEQYF
once	TRBV7-3	TRBJ2-3	-	TGTGCCAGCAGCTTGTGGGGCCTCCCCACAGATACGCAGTATTTT	CASSLWGLPTDTQYF
-	TRBV18	TRBJ2-3	TRBD2	TGTGCCAGCTCACCACCTAGCGGGAGGGGGACAGATACGCAGTATTTT	CASSPPSGRGTDTQYF
-	TRBV27	TRBJ1-1	-	TGTGCCGGCAGTTGGGCCGCTGGGCAGAACACTGAAGCTTTCTTT	CAGSWAAGQNTEAFF
-	TRBV7-9	TRBJ1-1	TRBD1	TGTGCCAGCAGCTTGTTGACAGGGGGAACTGAAGCTTTCTTT	CASSLLTGGTEAFF
-	TRBV6-1	TRBJ2-7	TRBD1	TGTGCCAGCACCAGACAGGGGCTCTCCTACGAGCAGTACTTC	CASTRQGLSYEQYF
-	TRBV19	TRBJ2-2	-	TGTGCCAGTAGTCGGACAGCAAACACCGGGGAGCTGTTTTTT	CASSRTANTGELFF
-	TRBV19	TRBJ2-1	TRBD2	TGTGCCAGTAGGCCCCGGGGGTTAGCGGGGAGCTACAATGAGCAGTTCTTC	CASRPRGLAGSYNEQFF
-	TRBV5-4	TRBJ2-5	TRBD2	TGTGCCAGCAGCTGGAGACTAGCGGGAGGGGAGACCCAGTACTTC	CASSWRLAGGETQYF
-	TRBV27	TRBJ2-5	TRBD1	TGTGCCAGCAGTTTATCCCGGACAGGGGCAGAGACCCAGTACTTC	CASSLSRTGAETQYF
-	TRBV27	TRBJ2-7	TRBD1	TGTGCCAGCAGGCCCCACCGGGACAGGACTACCTACGAGCAGTACTTC	CASRPHRDRTTYEQYF
-	TRBV10-3	TRBJ2-7	-	TGTGCCATCAGTGAACCACGCTCAGGGACCTACGAGCAGTACTTC	CAISEPRSGTYEQYF
-	TRBV2	TRBJ2-7	-	TGTGCCAGCGGATCTAGGTTAAACGGTCCCTACGAGCAGTACTTC	CASGSRLNGPYEQYF
-	TRBV27	TRBJ2-2	TRBD1	TGTGCCAGCAGTATTGACAGGGGAAGCGGGGAGCTGTTTTTT	CASSIDRGSGELFF
-	TRBV18	TRBJ2-1	-	TGTGCCAGCTCACCCCGGAGTAGCGGTTTCCTTAGCTCCTACAATGAGCAGTTCTTC	CASSPRSSGFLSSYNEQFF
few	TRBV5-5	TRBJ1-2	-	TGTGCCAGCAGCTTGGGCGGCTACACCTATGGCTACACCTTC	CASSLGGYTYGYTF
-	TRBV5-6	TRBJ2-2	-	TGTGCCAGCAGCTTCTCAGGCACGAAGGGGGGGCGCATCACCGGGGAGCTGTTTTTT	CASSFSGTKGGRITGELFF
-	TRBV6-4	TRBJ1-1	-	TGTGCCAGCAGTGCCGGACACCTGGGCGCTGAAGCTTTCTTT	CASSAGHLGAEAFF
-	TRBV19	TRBJ2-7	-	TGTGCCAGTAGTAGCCAGGCTTCCTACGAGCAGTACTTC	CASSSQASYEQYF
-	TRBV9	TRBJ1-5	-	TGTGCCAGCAGCGTAGACGGGGGGTCGTGGCAGCCCCAGCATTTT	CASSVDGGSWQPQHF
-	TRBV4-1	TRBJ2-1	-	TGCGCCAGCAGCCACGGAAGGGGTGTCGCTGAGCAGTTCTTC	CASSHGRGVAEQFF
-	TRBV5-1	TRBJ2-1	TRBD1	TGCGCCAGCAGTTTGGACAGGGGATTTGTGGATGAGCAGTTCTTC	CASSLDRGFVDEQFF
-	TRBV14	TRBJ2-7	TRBD1	TGTGCCAGCAGCCCCCTATCCGGGACAGGGCCCTACGAGCAGTACTTC	CASSPLSGTGPYEQYF
-	TRBV7-7	TRBJ2-1	-	TGTGCCAGCAGCCTTGAGGGAGAAGCGGGCAATGAGCAGTTCTTC	CASSLEGEAGNEQFF
-	TRBV7-9	TRBJ2-1	TRBD2	TGTGCCAGCAGCTACCCTAGCGGGAGGCCCTCCTACAATGAGCAGTTCTTC	CASSYPSGRPSYNEQFF
-	TRBV5-4	TRBJ1-3	TRBD1	TGTGCCAGCAGCTTGGACAGGGGCGGAAACACCATATATTTT	CASSLDRGGNTIYF
-	TRBV9	TRBJ2-7	-	TGTGCCAGCAGCGTTGACTCAGCTCCCTACGAGCAGTACTTC	CASSVDSAPYEQYF
-	TRBV6-5	TRBJ2-3	TRBD1	TGTGCCAGCAGTTACTCGACAGGGTTGTGGGATACGCAGTATTTT	CASSYSTGLWDTQYF
-	TRBV6-5	TRBJ2-7	TRBD1	TGTGCCAGCGTTAGGGGGCCGGCCTACGAGCAGTACTTC	CASVRGPAYEQYF
-	TRBV19	TRBJ1-2	TRBD1	TGTGCCAGTAGTTCCCTCGACAGGGCACATAATGGCTACACCTTC	CASSSLDRAHNGYTF
few	TRBV5-1	TRBJ1-2	TRBD1	TGCGCCAGCGACTCCGGACAGGGGGATGGCTACACCTTC	CASDSGQGDGYTF